The 19 T cell receptor beta chains below were found in one sample sequenced in a study of Ad26.COV2.S vaccination and SARS-CoV-2 variants. The method was immunoSEQ multiplex PCR; TCRdb's version includes in-frame clones alone and lacks a portion of them. Of about 100,000 clones in the sample, around 81% were seen once. The sample consisted of peripheral blood, taken after recovery from COVID-19. The receptors were sampled from a human donor who had recovered from COVID-19.

The V gene is TRBV4-2, the J gene TRBJ1-1, with D maybe TRBD1 (6 bases). The CDR3 extends over 14 amino acids. Germline loops: CDR1 LGHNA, CDR2 YNFKEQ. The V and J ends lost 2 bases and 6 bases respectively, with 13 bases between them. The CDR3 loop is CASSQLQGIAEAFF. The CDR3 region has the DNA TGTGCCAGCAGCCAACTTCAGGGGATTGCTGAAGCTTTCTTT.

In this sample, this clone turned up a few times. The chain combines TRBV5-1 with TRBJ2-1, with 9 bases aligning to TRBD2. The germline V gene encodes CDR1 SGHRS and CDR2 YFSETQ. The V gene end was trimmed by 4 bases and the J gene end by 11 bases; junction bases not matched to a gene: 13. The CDR3 loop spans 15 amino acids. The CDR3 nucleotides read TGCGCCAGCAGCCACGGGACTAGCTTCCTTCCCCAGCAGTTCTTC. This translates into CASSHGTSFLPQQFF.

This chain connects TRBV9 to TRBJ2-1; the match to TRBD1 covers 9 bases. The CDR3 runs to 15 residues. Germline V CDR1 and CDR2: SGDLS, YYNGEE. The trim removed 3 bases at V and 7 bases at J, leaving 8 bases unmatched. The CDR3 coding sequence is TGTGCCAGCAGCGCGGACAGGGGTAGCGTAAATGAGCAGTTCTTC. Translating gives CASSADRGSVNEQFF.

The J gene is TRBJ2-7, the V gene TRBV28; maybe TRBD2 (5 bases). The V gene's germline CDR1 is MDHEN and CDR2 SYDVKM. V dropped 5 bases and J dropped 6 bases, with 17 bases sitting between them. The CDR3 is 14 residues long. CDR3 amino acids: CASSLLLEAVEQYF. For the CDR3, the DNA is TGTGCCAGCAGTCTACTACTAGAGGCGGTCGAGCAGTACTTC.

This clone was seen a handful of times. The chain joins TRBV15 to TRBJ1-2, with D possibly being TRBD1 (6 bases). Trimming took off 5 bases at V and 7 bases at J, with 17 bases between the two ends. The V gene's germline CDR1 is LNHNV and CDR2 YYDKDF (reference sequence). The CDR3 has 14 residues. Here the CDR3 DNA reads TGTGCCACCAGCGTCTTAGCGGGGGCCGGTGGCTACACCTTC. Translated: CATSVLAGAGGYTF.

The chain carries TRBV5-5 and TRBJ1-1; TRBD1 matches at 7 bases. V dropped 4 bases and J dropped 9; count of bases not matched to a gene: 9. The CDR3 length is 13 residues. Looked up from germline, CDR1 is SGHKS and CDR2 is YYEKEE (reference sequence). The CDR3 DNA reads as TGTGCCAGCAGCACCCATCAGGGGGGAAAAGCTTTCTTT. Translated, it gives CASSTHQGGKAFF.

V and J are TRBV5-1 and TRBJ2-2; weak D call: TRBD1 (6 bases). Looked up from germline, CDR1 is SGHRS and CDR2 is YFSETQ. The length of the CDR3 is 17 residues. Trimming removed 0 bases from V and 0 bases from J, with 12 bases in between. CDR3 in amino acids: CASSLGGGQSNTGELFF. The CDR3 nucleotides are TGCGCCAGCAGCTTGGGTGGGGGCCAGTCGAACACCGGGGAGCTGTTTTTT.

The genes are TRBV7-9 and TRBJ1-4; the D gene is possibly TRBD1 (5 bases). Per the germline V gene, CDR1 is SEHNR and CDR2 is FQNEAQ (reference sequence). This CDR3 has 14 amino acids. V lost 5 bases and J 4 bases, leaving 11 bases between the germline ends. CDR3 region: CASSPGLNNEKLFF. CDR3 sequence (DNA): TGTGCCAGCAGCCCGGGACTGAATAATGAAAAACTGTTTTTT.

The chain couples TRBV29-1 to TRBJ1-4; the D gene is possibly TRBD1 (6 bases). Trimming pared 1 base from V and 2 bases from J, leaving 8 bases between. This CDR3 has 14 residues. Germline V gives CDR1 SQVTM, CDR2 ANQGSEA. CDR3 nucleotides: TGCAGCGTTGAAGGGACAGATACTAATGAAAAACTGTTTTTT. Its translation: CSVEGTDTNEKLFF.

This sequence joins TRBV2 and TRBJ2-7; D not resolved. Looked up from germline, CDR1 is SNHLY and CDR2 is FYNNEI. This CDR3 has 13 residues. The V end was cut by 7 bases, the J end by 6 bases, with 16 bases between. The CDR3 DNA is TGTGCCAGCAAGTATCAGGCCGTCGCCGAGCAGTACTTC. Protein product: CASKYQAVAEQYF.

The rearrangement joins TRBV12-3 or TRBV12-4 to TRBJ1-5; the D gene is possibly TRBD1 (6 bases). The CDR3 runs 12 residues. Trimming took 10 bases from V and 3 from J, leaving 10 bases between them. The CDR3 region has the DNA TGTGCCATCGGACAGCACAATCAGCCCCAGCATTTT. Residues: CAIGQHNQPQHF.

CDR3 sequence reads: CASSLGSGGYEQYF. The CDR3 nucleotides are TGTGCCAGCAGTCTGGGTTCCGGGGGCTACGAGCAGTACTTC. The chain employs TRBV5-6 and TRBJ2-7; TRBD2 might be the D (6 bases). The CDR3 spans 14 residues. The V gene lost 5 bases and the J gene lost 3 bases, with 15 bases spanning the gap. From germline, CDR1 is SGHDT and CDR2 YYEEEE.

The chain has TRBV19 and TRBJ1-6, with D uncertain. CDR3 length: 13 amino acids. Looked up from germline, CDR1 is LNHDA and CDR2 is SQIVND (reference sequence). V shed 7 bases and J shed 10 bases, with 14 bases lying between them. The CDR3 spells CASNDGRLSPLHF. Written as DNA, the CDR3 is TGTGCCAGTAACGATGGACGGCTATCACCCCTCCACTTT.

The chain carries TRBV7-9 and TRBJ2-3; D is tentatively TRBD1 or TRBD2 (7 bases each). This CDR3 is 15 amino acids long. The ends were cut back, 1 base at V and 3 bases at J, with 11 bases in the middle. Germline lookup yields CDR1 SEHNR and CDR2 FQNEAQ (reference sequence). The CDR3 nucleotides read TGTGCCAGCAGCTTAGTCAGGGGGGGAACAGATACGCAGTATTTT. This gives the protein CASSLVRGGTDTQYF.

CDR3 residues: CASSDSGSTDTQYF. The CDR3 nucleotides are TGTGCCAGCAGTGACAGTGGGAGCACAGATACGCAGTATTTT. The chain joins TRBV6-1 to TRBJ2-3; no firm D call. V lost 3 bases and J 0 bases, leaving 7 bases between the germline ends. Germline CDR1 and CDR2: MNHNS and SASEGT. This CDR3 region has 14 residues.

This sequence joins TRBV6-4 and TRBJ2-2; D may correspond to TRBD1 or TRBD2 (6 bases each). Germline CDR1 MRHNA, CDR2 SNTAGT. This CDR3 has 14 residues. Between the trimmed V and J ends, which lost 6 bases and 6 bases, there was a span of 14 bases. The CDR3, as DNA: TGTGCCAGCAGCGGAGGGGGAGGCGCCGGGGAGCTGTTTTTT. Residues: CASSGGGGAGELFF.

The CDR3 nucleotides read TGTGCCAGCAGCTTATCCAGGGGTAACTCCTACGAGCAGTACTTC. Translating it yields CASSLSRGNSYEQYF. The chain has TRBV11-1 and TRBJ2-7; possibly TRBD1 for D (6 bases). With 2 bases removed from V and 0 bases from J, the gap between germline ends came to 11 bases. Germline CDR1 SGHAT, CDR2 FQDESV (reference sequence). The CDR3 loop spans 15 amino acids.

The J gene is TRBJ1-4, the V gene TRBV4-1; perhaps TRBD1 as D (5 bases). The V end was cut by 3 bases, the J end by 4 bases, with 12 bases between. Germline values: CDR1 MGHRA, CDR2 YSYEKL. The CDR3 covers 15 residues. CDR3 residues: CASSHLQASNEKLFF. CDR3 nucleotide sequence: TGCGCCAGCAGCCACTTACAGGCGAGTAATGAAAAACTGTTTTTT.

The chain combines TRBV5-1 with TRBJ1-4; D not resolved. V lost 6 bases and J 7 bases, leaving 7 bases between the germline ends. From germline, CDR1 is SGHRS and CDR2 YFSETQ. The CDR3 consists of 11 residues. The CDR3 coding sequence is TGCGCCAGCAAGGGAACTGAAAAACTGTTTTTT. Protein product: CASKGTEKLFF. Drawing the rest from reference TRBV5-1 and TRBJ1-4, the complete variable domain is KAGVTQTPRYLIKTRGQQVTLSCSPISGHRSVSWYQQTPGQGLQFLFEYFSETQRNKGNFPGRFSGRQFSNSRSEMNVSTLELGDSALYLCASKGTEKLFFGSGTQLSVL.